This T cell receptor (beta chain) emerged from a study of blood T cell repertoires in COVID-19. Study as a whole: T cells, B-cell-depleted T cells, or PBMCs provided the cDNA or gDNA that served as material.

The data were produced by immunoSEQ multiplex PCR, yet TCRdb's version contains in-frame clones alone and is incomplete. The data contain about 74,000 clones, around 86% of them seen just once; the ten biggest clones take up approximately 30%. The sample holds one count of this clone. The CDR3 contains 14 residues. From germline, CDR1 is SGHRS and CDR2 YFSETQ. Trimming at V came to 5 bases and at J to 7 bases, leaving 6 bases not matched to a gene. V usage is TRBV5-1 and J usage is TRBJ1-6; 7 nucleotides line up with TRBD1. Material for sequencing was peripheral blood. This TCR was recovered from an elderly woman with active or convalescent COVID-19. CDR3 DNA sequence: TGCGCCAGCAGTCCCGACAGGGCGAATTCACCCCTCCACTTT. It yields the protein CASSPDRANSPLHF.